This TCR beta chain was identified during a study of CD8 T cells in ankylosing spondylitis. Findings of the study overall: Seemingly distinctive of ankylosing spondylitis blood was a TCR beta motif formed by eight highly homologous variants.

Quantitative 5'-RACE with molecular barcodes generated TCR beta libraries. TCRdb ran MiXCR on the 5' RACE reads and lists one entry per CDR3 protein. The sample has approximately 540,000 distinct CDR3 sequences, roughly 13% seen once. This clonotype was counted a few times. No antigen is known for it. Trimming removed 2 bases at V and 4 bases at J, with 23 bases between. The germline gives CDR1 DFQATT, CDR2 SNEGSKA (reference sequence). The CDR3 length is 18 residues. The sequenced sample was blood, either unsorted or a sorted T cell fraction (not recorded which). This chain connects TRBV20-1 to TRBJ2-2; D gene ambiguous. The clonotype originates from a male donor with ankylosing spondylitis. The CDR3, as DNA: TGCAGTGCTAGAAGTTTCGGCTTCGGTCTTAAAGGCACCGGGGAGCTGTTTTTT. Its translation: CSARSFGFGLKGTGELFF.